The next 18 T cell receptor beta chains were all read from a single sample in a study of T-cell memory formation after mild COVID-19. MiXCR, applied by TCRdb to the 5' RACE reads, yields one record per CDR3 protein. The table records some 320,000 distinct CDR3 sequences, around 15% of them present only once. Material for sequencing was PBMCs or a T cell subset sorted from them (not recorded which). All receptors come from a man aged 18 to 30 who had mild COVID-19 (a few samples of this study predate the infection). Cell type and time point are not known.

This clonotype has only a few counts. The chain has TRBV30 and TRBJ1-4; weak D call: TRBD1 (6 bases). CDR3 size: 13 residues. Deletions cut 2 bases from V and 5 bases from J, with 9 bases between. The germline gives CDR1 GTSNPN, CDR2 SVGIG (reference sequence). CDR3 sequence (DNA): TGTGCCTGGAGTCGACAGGTGAATGAAAAACTGTTTTTT. Protein product: CAWSRQVNEKLFF. The variable domain in full, completed from reference TRBV30 and TRBJ1-4, reads SQTIHQWPATLVQPVGSPLSLECTVEGTSNPNLYWYRQAAGRGLQLLFYSVGIGQISSEVPQNLSASRPQDRQFILSSKKLLLSDSGFYLCAWSRQVNEKLFFGSGTQLSVL.

The chain combines TRBV7-8 with TRBJ1-2; a possible D gene is TRBD1 (6 bases). This CDR3 comprises 15 residues. Germline V gene data show CDR1 as SGHVS and CDR2 as FQNEAQ. V was clipped by 3 bases and J by 7 bases, with 18 bases between them. CDR3 in DNA: TGTGCCAGCAGCTTGGGGGGCCCAGGGTCCAGTGGCTACACCTTC. Protein: CASSLGGPGSSGYTF.

The chain links TRBV19 to TRBJ1-2; 8 bases agree with TRBD1. Germline-derived CDR1 and CDR2 are LNHDA and SQIVND (reference sequence). The junction had 7 bases not matched to a gene; V was cut back by 4 bases and J by 12 bases. The CDR3 has 12 amino acids. This chain's CDR3 is CASSRDPGQDTF. The CDR3 nucleotides are TGTGCCAGTAGTAGGGACCCGGGACAGGACACCTTC.

This sequence joins TRBV7-9 and TRBJ2-1, with D unresolved. Looked up from germline, CDR1 is SEHNR and CDR2 is FQNEAQ (reference sequence). Trimming left V 5 bases short and J 3 bases short, with 14 bases between. The CDR3 is 15 residues long. DNA for the CDR3: TGTGCCAGCAGCCTTGCCGGACGGTACTACAATGAGCAGTTCTTC. As protein: CASSLAGRYYNEQFF.

The chain links TRBV20-1 to TRBJ2-3, with a tentative D call TRBD1 (6 bases). The CDR3 is made up of 16 amino acids. Germline V gene sequence: CDR1 DFQATT, CDR2 SNEGSKA (reference sequence). Trimming cost V 2 bases and J 0 bases, with 15 bases left between them. DNA of the CDR3: TGCAGTGCTAGACCCCCGGTAGGGGGTAGCACAGATACGCAGTATTTT. Residues: CSARPPVGGSTDTQYF.

The table lists this clonotype with a few counts. The rearrangement uses TRBV9 and TRBJ1-1, with D uncertain. This CDR3 region has 13 residues. The V gene's germline CDR1 is SGDLS and CDR2 YYNGEE. Trimming removed 1 base at V and 1 base at J, with 5 bases between. As DNA, the CDR3 is TGTGCCAGCAGCGTACATCCGAACACTGAAGCTTTCTTT. It encodes CASSVHPNTEAFF.

The chain is built from TRBV5-4 and TRBJ2-1; the D is unclear. Germline CDR1 and CDR2: SGHNT and YYREEE (reference sequence). Trimming shortened V by 0 bases and J by 10 bases, and 8 bases separated the two germline ends. The CDR3 runs 12 residues. CDR3 nucleotide sequence: TGTGCCAGCAGCTTGGTGGTAGGGGAGCAGTTCTTC. Amino acids: CASSLVVGEQFF.

The chain carries TRBV20-1 and TRBJ1-6; D is uncertain. The CDR3 runs to 15 residues. Germline loops: CDR1 DFQATT, CDR2 SNEGSKA (reference sequence). V was cut by 5 bases and J by 6 bases, with 17 bases left in between. CDR3 nucleotide sequence: TGCAGTGCTGTACCCACGGACGTCATTAATTCACCCCTCCACTTT. It translates to CSAVPTDVINSPLHF.

The sample holds a few counts of this clonotype. This chain joins TRBV20-1 and TRBJ1-6, with 7 bases that match TRBD1. Trimming removed 5 bases from V and 6 bases from J; junction bases left unmatched: 4. CDR1 is DFQATT and CDR2 is SNEGSKA in the germline V gene (reference sequence). The CDR3 consists of 13 residues. CDR3: CSAGQEPNSPLHF. CDR3 bases: TGCAGTGCTGGACAGGAACCTAATTCACCCCTCCACTTT.

V and J are TRBV15 and TRBJ1-1; D is ambiguous. Germline V CDR1 and CDR2: LNHNV, YYDKDF (reference sequence). There are 13 residues in the CDR3. V lost 5 bases and J lost 3, with 10 bases in between. CDR3 residues: CATSGGGDTEAFF. CDR3 bases: TGTGCCACCAGCGGCGGCGGGGACACTGAAGCTTTCTTT.

This chain links TRBV6-1 with TRBJ2-1, with TRBD2 matching 8 bases. Germline V gene lookup returns CDR1 MNHNS and CDR2 SASEGT. The J segment lost 4 bases and the V segment lost 3 bases, leaving 17 bases of the junction unmatched. This CDR3 has 19 amino acids. For the CDR3, the DNA is TGTGCCAGCAGTGAGTGGTCTGTTCCAGGCGGGGGGTCTTACAATGAGCAGTTCTTC. As protein: CASSEWSVPGGGSYNEQFF.

The CDR3 protein is CASSLAGQRLVNIQYF. The CDR3, as DNA: TGTGCCAGCAGCTTAGCTGGTCAAAGACTAGTGAACATTCAGTACTTC. The chain has TRBV7-2 and TRBJ2-4, with D possibly being TRBD2 (6 bases). The germline V gene encodes CDR1 SGHTA and CDR2 FQGNSA. CDR3 length equals 16 residues. V lost 0 bases, J lost 7 bases, and 16 bases lay in between.

This chain uses TRBV9 with TRBJ2-3; 7 bases are a match to TRBD2. Germline CDR1 SGDLS, CDR2 YYNGEE. The CDR3 loop spans 15 amino acids. V lost 1 base to trimming and J lost 2 bases; unmatched junction nucleotides: 4. CDR3 protein: CASSVLGDYTDTQYF. In DNA, the CDR3 is TGTGCCAGCAGCGTATTAGGGGACTACACAGATACGCAGTATTTT.

A few counts support this clonotype. The V and J genes are TRBV20-1 and TRBJ2-1, with D possibly TRBD2 on 7 matching bases. The CDR3 is 11 residues long. Germline CDR1 and CDR2: DFQATT and SNEGSKA (reference sequence). V lost 6 bases and J lost 9, with 12 bases in between. The CDR3 nucleotides are TGCAGTGCGGGGGGGCCGGGTGAGCAGTTCTTC. Translated: CSAGGPGEQFF.

This clonotype was seen only a few times. The V gene is TRBV12-3 or TRBV12-4, the J gene TRBJ2-7; D not resolved. The CDR3 contains 19 residues. Between the trimmed V and J ends, which lost 7 bases and 0 bases, there was a span of 28 bases. CDR3 region: CASIALFRQATPSSYEQYV. The CDR3 region has the DNA TGTGCCAGCATTGCCCTTTTTCGGCAGGCAACGCCGAGCTCCTACGAGCAGTACGTC.

This clonotype occurred a few times. The chain uses TRBV6-2 or TRBV6-3 and TRBJ2-3; 7 nucleotides line up with TRBD2. Germline V gene data show CDR1 as MNHEY and CDR2 as SVGEGT. Germline trimming cut 6 bases from V and 3 bases from J; bases unmatched to any gene: 18. This CDR3 is built from 18 residues. This CDR3 is CASRLEKTSPGWTDTQYF. The CDR3 DNA is TGTGCCAGCAGGCTCGAGAAGACTAGCCCTGGGTGGACAGATACGCAGTATTTT.

The CDR3 nucleotides are TGCGCCAGCAGCTCGCCGACAGGGCTCGAGCAGTACTTC. Its translation is CASSSPTGLEQYF. The chain is built from TRBV5-1 and TRBJ2-7; 7 bases fit TRBD1. The length of the CDR3 is 13 residues. The junction had 6 bases not matched to a gene; V was cut back by 3 bases and J by 6 bases. From germline, CDR1 is SGHRS and CDR2 YFSETQ.

This clonotype was detected a few times. The chain recombines TRBV5-1 with TRBJ2-5; 15 bases are shared with TRBD2. There are 16 residues in the CDR3. Germline V gene lookup returns CDR1 SGHRS and CDR2 YFSETQ. V was clipped by 4 bases and J by 3 bases; unmatched bases: 4. CDR3 DNA sequence: TGCGCCAGCAGCCAGGGACTAGCGGGGGGCGAAGAGACCCAGTACTTC. This codes for CASSQGLAGGEETQYF.